The T cell receptor (beta chain) described here comes from a study of human T cells and chemical hapten exposure. Study-level results: Expanded TCRs created a significantly greater count of big CDR3 similarity clusters than controls did. TCRs whose frequency exceeded 1 in 1000 remained the same following DPC sensitization.

This clonotype has a handful of counts. The antigen is undetermined. J lost 4 bases, V lost 7 bases, and 7 bases had no gene match. The CDR3 totals 14 residues. The library tagged each cDNA molecule with unique molecular identifiers. TCRdb used MiXCR to reprocess the RACE reads, holding one entry per CDR3 protein. The sample carries around 60,000 distinct CDR3 sequences, roughly 6.7% recorded once. Time point indicated: pre-sensitization, week 0. As to treatment: therapeutic diphenylcyclopropenone sensitization with weekly scalp DPC. The rearrangement uses TRBV12-3 or TRBV12-4 and TRBJ2-3; TRBD1 agrees at 8 bases. The sequence was obtained from a woman aged 30 to 39 with alopecia areata. Some clones in this sample may be carry-over from other donors' samples. The input for sequencing was whole blood, taken in connection with sensitization to the hapten diphenylcyclopropenone (DPC). CDR3 coding DNA: TGTGCCAGCACCCCAGGGGGCTTCTCAGATACGCAGTATTTT. Amino acid sequence: CASTPGGFSDTQYF.